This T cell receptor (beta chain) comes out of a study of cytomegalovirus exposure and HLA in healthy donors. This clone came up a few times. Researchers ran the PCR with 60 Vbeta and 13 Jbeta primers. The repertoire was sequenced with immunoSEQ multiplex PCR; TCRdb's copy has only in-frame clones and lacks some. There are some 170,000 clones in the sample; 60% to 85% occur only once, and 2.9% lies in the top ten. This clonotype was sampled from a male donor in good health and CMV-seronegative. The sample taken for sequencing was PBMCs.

The CDR3 is CASGERTSGSLNEQFF. DNA of the CDR3: TGTGCCAGCGGAGAACGGACTAGCGGGAGTCTCAATGAGCAGTTCTTC. The chain recombines TRBV6-6 with TRBJ2-1; 13 bases match TRBD2. The CDR3 consists of 16 residues. With 8 bases clipped from V and 6 bases from J, the junction kept 10 bases outside the gene matches. The germline V gene has CDR1 MNHNY and CDR2 SVGAGI (reference sequence).